The next 10 T cell receptor beta chains were all read from a single sample in a study of early T cells in non-severe SARS-CoV-2 infection. One entry per CDR3 protein results from TCRdb running MiXCR on the 5' RACE reads. This table has about 30,000 distinct CDR3 sequences, less than 7.5% appearing once. Sequencing used whole blood. These receptor sequences come from an adult who was a healthcare worker with PCR-confirmed SARS-CoV-2 infection or an uninfected control (not recorded which).

Many counts were recorded for this clonotype. The V call is TRBV7-2, the J call TRBJ2-5; D call uncertain. CDR1 and CDR2 from the germline V gene are SGHTA and FQGNSA. This CDR3 comprises 14 residues. Deletions cut 1 base from V and 0 bases from J, with 6 bases between. CDR3 in DNA: TGTGCCAGCAGCTTAGGATGGTACCAAGAGACCCAGTACTTC. The encoded protein is CASSLGWYQETQYF.

This clonotype was detected many times. The rearrangement links TRBV20-1 to TRBJ2-1; no reliable D call. Germline V lookup: CDR1 DFQATT, CDR2 SNEGSKA (reference sequence). Trimming pared 0 bases from V and 3 bases from J, leaving 15 bases between. The CDR3 covers 16 residues. CDR3 nucleotides: TGCAGTGCTAGAGATCGAGGACCGAGAATCTACAATGAGCAGTTCTTC. This codes for CSARDRGPRIYNEQFF.

This clonotype was seen repeatedly, ten times or more. V is TRBV6-6 and J is TRBJ1-5; 7 bases are shared with TRBD1. The CDR3 extends over 16 amino acids. The trim removed 0 bases at V and 7 bases at J, leaving 9 bases unmatched. Germline values: CDR1 MNHNY, CDR2 SVGAGI (reference sequence). DNA for the CDR3: TGTGCCAGCAGTTACTCGTTTAGCAGGGGGGACCAGCCCCAGCATTTT. Amino acid sequence: CASSYSFSRGDQPQHF.

This clonotype appeared many times. The chain links TRBV6-5 to TRBJ1-5; TRBD1 might be the D (6 bases). Germline lookup yields CDR1 MNHEY and CDR2 SVGAGI. The CDR3 sequence is 14 residues long. Trimming stripped 6 bases from V and 0 bases from J, with 9 bases between. CDR3 amino acids: CASRQGNSNQPQHF. The CDR3 bases are TGTGCCAGCAGACAGGGTAATAGCAATCAGCCCCAGCATTTT.

By its share, this clonotype is large. The rearrangement joins TRBV7-9 to TRBJ2-1; D is undetermined. Germline CDR1 SEHNR, CDR2 FQNEAQ (reference sequence). V was pared by 5 bases and J by 3 bases, with 11 bases between. The CDR3 sequence is 14 residues long. CDR3 sequence (DNA): TGTGCCAGCAGCCATCCTCTCAACTACAATGAGCAGTTCTTC. Its translation is CASSHPLNYNEQFF.

Many counts were recorded for this clonotype. The V and J genes are TRBV7-9 and TRBJ2-5; D is perhaps TRBD2 (5 bases). This CDR3 has 16 residues. Germline V gene sequence: CDR1 SEHNR, CDR2 FQNEAQ (reference sequence). Trimming stripped 6 bases from V and 2 bases from J, with 19 bases between. This chain's CDR3 is CASRARRSGPQETQYF. CDR3 DNA: TGTGCCAGCAGAGCCCGGCGGAGCGGTCCTCAAGAGACCCAGTACTTC.

In this sample, this clonotype turned up many times. The rearrangement links TRBV29-1 to TRBJ1-5, with D perhaps TRBD1 (5 bases). CDR1 and CDR2 (germline): SQVTM, ANQGSEA. Trimming took 4 bases from V and 0 from J, leaving 10 bases between them. The CDR3 is made up of 14 amino acids. DNA of the CDR3: TGCAGCGTTGCCCCCCAGGGTAGCAATCAGCCCCAGCATTTT. Protein: CSVAPQGSNQPQHF.

The V gene is TRBV20-1, the J gene TRBJ1-6; D ambiguous. The CDR3 is 13 amino acids. Trimming cost V 5 bases and J 2 bases, with 7 bases left between them. Germline V gives CDR1 DFQATT, CDR2 SNEGSKA (reference sequence). CDR3 amino acids: CSAAGPYNSPLHF. The CDR3 DNA sequence: TGCAGTGCTGCCGGGCCCTATAATTCACCCCTCCACTTT.

This clonotype has at least ten counts. The chain carries TRBV28 and TRBJ2-7; possible D gene TRBD2, 7 bases. This CDR3 comprises 15 residues. The V gene's germline CDR1 is MDHEN and CDR2 SYDVKM. V lost 5 bases, J lost 3 bases, and 17 bases lay in between. CDR3 residues: CASSPRGRGSYEQYF. For the CDR3, the DNA is TGTGCCAGCAGTCCCCGGGGGAGGGGGAGCTACGAGCAGTACTTC.

This clonotype was counted at least ten times. The chain has TRBV5-1 and TRBJ1-1; 10 bases match TRBD1. The CDR3 has 14 residues. Trimming removed 4 bases from V and 3 bases from J; junction bases left unmatched: 3. The germline CDR1 and CDR2 sequences are SGHRS and YFSETQ. The CDR3 here is CASSGTGVDTEAFF. In nucleotides, the CDR3 is TGCGCCAGCAGCGGGACAGGGGTCGACACTGAAGCTTTCTTT. The entire variable domain, with the rest obtained from reference TRBV5-1 and TRBJ1-1, is as follows: KAGVTQTPRYLIKTRGQQVTLSCSPISGHRSVSWYQQTPGQGLQFLFEYFSETQRNKGNFPGRFSGRQFSNSRSEMNVSTLELGDSALYLCASSGTGVDTEAFFGQGTRLTVV.